This TCR beta chain was observed in a study of T cells in tuberculosis. Cells were sorted from thawed PBMC rested overnight and stained with GMM-loaded CD1B tetramer, viability dye and anti-CD3. C32 glucose monomycolate from Rhodococcus equi was loaded onto the CD1B tetramers. TCRdb keeps only in-frame clones here, not all; method: immunoSEQ multiplex PCR. This sample carries approximately 88,000 clones, just over 90% of them seen once, and the ten largest clones take around 1.8%. The table lists this clone with a count of one. Deletions cut 2 bases from V and 7 bases from J, with 14 bases between. CDR3 length equals 14 residues. CDR1 and CDR2 (germline): LNHDA, SQIVND (reference sequence).

The receptor comes from an adult woman with latent tuberculosis. This chain joins TRBV19 and TRBJ2-5, with D possibly matching TRBD2 (6 bases). Sequencing used CD1b-GMM tetramer-negative cells sorted from PBMCs. CDR3 nucleotides: TGTGCCAGTAGTATACCAACAGCCGGGAGGACCCAGTACTTC. It translates to CASSIPTAGRTQYF.